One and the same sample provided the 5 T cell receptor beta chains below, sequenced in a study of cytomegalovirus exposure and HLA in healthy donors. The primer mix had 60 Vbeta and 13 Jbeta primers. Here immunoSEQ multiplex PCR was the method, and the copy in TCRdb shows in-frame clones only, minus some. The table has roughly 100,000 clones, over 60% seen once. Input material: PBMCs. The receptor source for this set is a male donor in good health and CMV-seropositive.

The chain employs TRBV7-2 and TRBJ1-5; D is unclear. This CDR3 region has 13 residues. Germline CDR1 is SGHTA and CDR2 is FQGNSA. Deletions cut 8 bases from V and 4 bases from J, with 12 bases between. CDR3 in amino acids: CASGGRANQPQHF. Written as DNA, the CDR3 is TGTGCCAGCGGCGGGAGAGCGAATCAGCCCCAGCATTTT.

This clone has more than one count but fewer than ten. CDR3 in DNA: TGTGCCAGCCACCGGGACAGCCCCACCGGGGAGCTGTTTTTT. It yields the protein CASHRDSPTGELFF. The chain employs TRBV27 and TRBJ2-2, with 7 bases lining up with TRBD1. The CDR3 loop spans 14 amino acids. V lost 8 bases, J lost 4 bases, and 7 bases stayed unmatched. Germline CDR1 MNHEY, CDR2 SMNVEV (reference sequence).

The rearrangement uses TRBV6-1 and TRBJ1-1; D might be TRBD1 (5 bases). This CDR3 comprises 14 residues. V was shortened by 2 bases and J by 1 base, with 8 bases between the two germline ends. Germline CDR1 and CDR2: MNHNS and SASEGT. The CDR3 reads CASSESGGNTEAFF. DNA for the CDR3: TGTGCCAGCAGTGAAAGCGGGGGGAACACTGAAGCTTTCTTT.

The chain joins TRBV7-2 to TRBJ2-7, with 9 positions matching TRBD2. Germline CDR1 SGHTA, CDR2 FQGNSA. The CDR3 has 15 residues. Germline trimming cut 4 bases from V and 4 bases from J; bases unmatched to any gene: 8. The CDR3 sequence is CASSSSWAGGYEQYF. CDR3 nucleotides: TGTGCCAGCAGCTCCAGCTGGGCGGGAGGGTACGAGCAGTACTTC. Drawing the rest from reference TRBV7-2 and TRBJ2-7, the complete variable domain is GAGVSQSPSNKVTEKGKDVELRCDPISGHTALYWYRQSLGQGLEFLIYFQGNSAPDKSGLPSDRFSAERTGGSVSTLTIQRTQQEDSAVYLCASSSSWAGGYEQYFGPGTRLTVT.

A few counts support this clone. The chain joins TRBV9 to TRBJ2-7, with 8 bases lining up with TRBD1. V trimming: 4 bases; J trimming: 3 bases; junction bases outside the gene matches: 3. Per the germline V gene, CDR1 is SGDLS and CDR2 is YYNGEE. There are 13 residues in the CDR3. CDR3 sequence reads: CASSSGTGYEQYF. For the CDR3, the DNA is TGTGCCAGCAGCTCCGGGACAGGCTACGAGCAGTACTTC.